These 2 T cell receptor beta chains came from one sample sequenced in a study of cytotoxic CD8 clonotypes in ibrutinib-treated CLL. The method was immunoSEQ multiplex PCR; TCRdb's version includes in-frame clones alone and lacks a portion of them. The sample holds around 97,000 clones, 60% to 80% seen once. The sample consisted of PBMCs, taken after 12 months of ibrutinib treatment. These receptors all stem from a human donor with chronic lymphocytic leukemia.

This clone has a single count. The genes are TRBV29-1 and TRBJ1-1; the D gene is possibly TRBD1 (6 bases). Germline V gene data show CDR1 as SQVTM and CDR2 as ANQGSEA. V gave up 6 bases and J gave up 4 bases, with 9 bases separating them. The CDR3 consists of 11 residues. CDR3 sequence: CSVQGSTEAFF. In DNA form, the CDR3 reads TGCAGCGTCCAGGGGAGCACTGAAGCTTTCTTT.

J is TRBJ1-1 and V is TRBV25-1; 9 bases align to TRBD1. Germline CDR1 is MGHDK and CDR2 is SYGVNS. Unmatched junction bases numbered 4, after V lost 6 bases and J lost 5 bases. The CDR3 has 13 residues. As DNA, the CDR3 is TGTGCCAGCAGAACAGGGGGCCGGACTGAAGCTTTCTTT. It translates to CASRTGGRTEAFF.